Below are 12 T cell receptor beta chains sequenced from a single sample in a study of T cell changes during pregnancy in multiple sclerosis. Clones were sequenced by immunoSEQ multiplex PCR, and TCRdb holds only the in-frame ones, with some missing. This table has around 10,000 clones, around nine tenths appearing once. Sample: CD8+ T cells from peripheral blood mononuclear cells, taken in the first trimester of pregnancy. These receptor sequences come from a female donor in good health, enrolled as a control in a pregnancy study.

CDR3 nucleotide sequence: TGCGCCAGCAGCCTTACCCGAGGGGGAAGCTCTGAAGCTTTCTTT. Amino acid sequence: CASSLTRGGSSEAFF. V usage is TRBV4-3 and J usage is TRBJ1-1; tentatively, D is TRBD1 (6 bases). There are 15 residues in the CDR3. Trimming pared 4 bases from V and 6 bases from J, leaving 18 bases between. CDR1 is LGHNA, CDR2 YSLEER, per germline.

The chain links TRBV19 to TRBJ1-2; D gene unclear. V was shortened by 5 bases and J by 5 bases, with 9 bases between the two germline ends. The CDR3 is 12 amino acids. From germline, CDR1 is LNHDA and CDR2 SQIVND (reference sequence). The CDR3 nucleotides are TGTGCCAGTAGTCCCCCCGGGTATGGCTACACCTTC. Translating gives CASSPPGYGYTF. Combining the CDR3 with reference TRBV19 and TRBJ1-2 gives the whole variable domain DGGITQSPKYLFRKEGQNVTLSCEQNLNHDAMYWYRQDPGQGLRLIYYSQIVNDFQKGDIAEGYSVSREKKESFPLTVTSAQKNPTAFYLCASSPPGYGYTFGSGTRLTVV.

The V call is TRBV4-3, the J call TRBJ1-1, with D tentatively TRBD1 (5 bases). Trimming left V 0 bases short and J 4 bases short, with 6 bases between. The CDR3 runs 13 residues. Germline V lookup: CDR1 LGHNA, CDR2 YSLEER. The CDR3 reads CASSQDQGTEAFF. The CDR3 nucleotides read TGCGCCAGCAGCCAAGATCAGGGCACTGAAGCTTTCTTT.

The CDR3 nucleotides read TGTGCCAGCACCGCGGGGTCAACCGGGGAGCTGTTTTTT. Protein sequence: CASTAGSTGELFF. V is TRBV6-4 and J is TRBJ2-2; D is possibly TRBD2 (6 bases). The length of the CDR3 is 13 residues. From germline, CDR1 is MRHNA and CDR2 SNTAGT. V lost 7 bases to trimming and J lost 5 bases, with 11 bases between them.

The chain is built from TRBV2 and TRBJ2-3, with 7 positions matching TRBD2. The CDR3 loop spans 14 amino acids. Germline CDR1 is SNHLY and CDR2 is FYNNEI. V lost 6 bases, J lost 0 bases, and 3 bases stayed unmatched. This chain's CDR3 is CASSGTTSTDTQYF. CDR3 sequence (DNA): TGTGCCAGCAGCGGGACTACCAGCACAGATACGCAGTATTTT.

This clone was observed a single time. CDR3 region: CAWSGPPSGNTIYF. The CDR3 region has the DNA TGTGCCTGGAGTGGTCCCCCATCTGGAAACACCATATATTTT. The chain uses TRBV30 and TRBJ1-3; D ambiguous. The CDR3 has 14 amino acids. Germline-derived CDR1 and CDR2 are GTSNPN and SVGIG (reference sequence). With 1 base removed from V and 1 base from J, the gap between germline ends came to 8 bases. The full variable domain, its missing parts supplied by reference TRBV30 and TRBJ1-3, is SQTIHQWPATLVQPVGSPLSLECTVEGTSNPNLYWYRQAAGRGLQLLFYSVGIGQISSEVPQNLSASRPQDRQFILSSKKLLLSDSGFYLCAWSGPPSGNTIYFGEGSWLTVV.

This chain uses TRBV1 with TRBJ2-3; the table's D call, TRBD2, has no DNA check behind it. TRBV1 is deemed a pseudogene. This CDR3 region has 14 residues. The CDR3 region is CTSSLTSRADTQYF. The CDR3 nucleotides are TGCACCAGCAGCCTGACTAGCAGGGCCGATACGCAGTATTTT.

The genes are TRBV9 and TRBJ1-2, with 7 positions matching TRBD1. V lost 4 bases to trimming and J lost 8 bases; unmatched junction nucleotides: 5. CDR3 length equals 12 residues. In germline, CDR1 is SGDLS, CDR2 YYNGEE. In DNA, the CDR3 is TGTGCCAGCAGCACGAGAGGGGGCGGCTACACCTTC. This encodes CASSTRGGGYTF. Supplemented by reference TRBV9 and TRBJ1-2, the full variable domain reads DSGVTQTPKHLITATGQRVTLRCSPRSGDLSVYWYQQSLDQGLQFLIQYYNGEERAKGNILERFSAQQFPDLHSELNLSSLELGDSALYFCASSTRGGGYTFGSGTRLTVV.

This rearrangement joins TRBV4-2 to TRBJ2-7, with a tentative D call TRBD2 (5 bases). Germline V gene data show CDR1 as LGHNA and CDR2 as YNFKEQ. The V and J ends lost 0 bases and 0 bases respectively, with 9 bases between them. The CDR3 has 15 residues. CDR3 nucleotide sequence: TGTGCCAGCAGCCAAGAGAGGGATCCCTCCTACGAGCAGTACTTC. This codes for CASSQERDPSYEQYF.

This clone was seen once. The CDR3 nucleotides read TGTGCCAGCAGCTTAGGCCTAGCGGTAAAAGAGCAGTACTTC. It yields the protein CASSLGLAVKEQYF. This chain joins TRBV13 and TRBJ2-7; 7 nucleotides line up with TRBD2. Per germline, CDR1 PRHDT and CDR2 FYEKMQ (reference sequence). Trimming cost V 0 bases and J 7 bases; bases outside gene matches: 6. This CDR3 is built from 14 residues.

The chain employs TRBV14 and TRBJ2-1; D possibly corresponds to TRBD2 (6 bases). CDR1 SGHDN and CDR2 FVKESK come from the germline V gene. CDR3 length: 12 residues. V lost 1 base, J lost 10 bases, and 8 bases lay in between. DNA of the CDR3: TGTGCCAGCAGCCAAGTAGGAGGGGAGCAGTTCTTC. It is translated as CASSQVGGEQFF.

The rearrangement joins TRBV4-1 to TRBJ2-5; TRBD1 might be the D (6 bases). V lost 1 base and J lost 2, with 8 bases in between. Germline V gene lookup returns CDR1 MGHRA and CDR2 YSYEKL. The CDR3 consists of 14 residues. Here the CDR3 reads CASSQAGQQETQYF. In nucleotides, the CDR3 is TGCGCCAGCAGCCAAGCTGGACAGCAAGAGACCCAGTACTTC.